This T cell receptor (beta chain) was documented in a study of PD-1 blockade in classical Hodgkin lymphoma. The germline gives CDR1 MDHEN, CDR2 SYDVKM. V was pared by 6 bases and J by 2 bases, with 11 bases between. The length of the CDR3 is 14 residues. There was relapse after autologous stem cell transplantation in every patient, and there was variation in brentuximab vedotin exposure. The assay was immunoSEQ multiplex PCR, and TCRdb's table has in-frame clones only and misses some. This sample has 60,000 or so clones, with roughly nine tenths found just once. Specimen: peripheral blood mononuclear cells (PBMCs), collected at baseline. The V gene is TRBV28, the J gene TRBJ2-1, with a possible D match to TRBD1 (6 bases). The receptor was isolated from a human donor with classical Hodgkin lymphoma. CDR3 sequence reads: CASSPRTAYNEQFF. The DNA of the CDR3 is TGTGCCAGCAGCCCCCGGACAGCCTACAATGAGCAGTTCTTC.